Following are 21 T cell receptor beta chains from one sample sequenced in a study of OX40 agonist ivuxolimab in advanced cancers. Clones were read by immunoSEQ multiplex PCR, and TCRdb kept only the in-frame ones, dropping some. This sample yields 68,000 or so clones, of which 82% are seen a single time; approximately 11% belongs to the top ten. Sample: CD4+ or CD8+ T cells sorted from blood, taken in a trial of the OX40 agonist ivuxolimab. These receptors originate from an adult with an advanced solid tumor such as melanoma, head and neck, liver or kidney cancer.

The genes are TRBV7-9 and TRBJ2-1, with 7 bases fitting TRBD1. The CDR3 runs to 15 residues. V dropped 3 bases and J dropped 1; count of bases not matched to a gene: 3. Germline lookup yields CDR1 SEHNR and CDR2 FQNEAQ (reference sequence). In DNA form, the CDR3 reads TGTGCCAGCAGCTTGGGACAGCAATCCTACAATGAGCAGTTCTTC. Translated, it gives CASSLGQQSYNEQFF.

The V gene is TRBV18, the J gene TRBJ1-4; D is unclear. The germline V and J ends were trimmed by 3 bases and 8 bases, with 13 bases remaining between them. The CDR3 is made up of 14 amino acids. Looked up from germline, CDR1 is KGHSH and CDR2 is LQKENI. The CDR3, as DNA: TGTGCCAGCTCACCTGCCGGGCCGAGAGAAAAACTGTTTTTT. It encodes CASSPAGPREKLFF.

This clone was seen a handful of times. The chain carries TRBV19 and TRBJ2-2, with 8 bases that match TRBD1. This CDR3 has 17 residues. Germline V gene data show CDR1 as LNHDA and CDR2 as SQIVND (reference sequence). Unmatched junction bases numbered 9, after V lost 5 bases and J lost 1 base. CDR3 sequence: CASSPQGGTGNTGELFF. The CDR3 region has the DNA TGTGCCAGTAGTCCGCAAGGAGGGACAGGGAACACCGGGGAGCTGTTTTTT. Supplemented by reference TRBV19 and TRBJ2-2, the full variable domain reads DGGITQSPKYLFRKEGQNVTLSCEQNLNHDAMYWYRQDPGQGLRLIYYSQIVNDFQKGDIAEGYSVSREKKESFPLTVTSAQKNPTAFYLCASSPQGGTGNTGELFFGEGSRLTVL.

The V and J genes are TRBV5-4 and TRBJ1-4, with D maybe TRBD1 (5 bases). Looked up from germline, CDR1 is SGHNT and CDR2 is YYREEE (reference sequence). The CDR3 has 13 residues. V gave up 4 bases and J gave up 6 bases, with 10 bases separating them. DNA of the CDR3: TGTGCCAGCAGCGGGGGGACCGATGAAAAACTGTTTTTT. It yields the protein CASSGGTDEKLFF.

The rearrangement links TRBV2 to TRBJ1-4; a possible D gene is TRBD1 (5 bases). Germline CDR1 is SNHLY and CDR2 is FYNNEI. V gave up 8 bases and J gave up 2 bases, with 6 bases separating them. This CDR3 region has 12 residues. CDR3 in DNA: TGTGCCAGCCAGGGTACTAATGAAAAACTGTTTTTT. Translated: CASQGTNEKLFF.

The chain has TRBV6-1 and TRBJ1-1, with no clear D. V shed 0 bases and J shed 11 bases, with 10 bases lying between them. Germline V lookup: CDR1 MNHNS, CDR2 SASEGT. The CDR3 contains 12 residues. The CDR3 nucleotides are TGTGCCAGCAGTGAAGCAGGGCGAGCGGCTTTCTTT. Protein product: CASSEAGRAAFF.

The V gene is TRBV5-4, the J gene TRBJ2-6; 7 bases fit TRBD1. CDR3 length: 20 residues. The junction had 17 bases not matched to a gene; V was cut back by 5 bases and J by 0 bases. Germline-derived CDR1 and CDR2 are SGHNT and YYREEE (reference sequence). The CDR3 DNA is TGTGCCAGCAGTCTCTCGCGGAAAACAGGGGCTTACTCTGGGGCCAACGTCCTGACTTTC. Translating gives CASSLSRKTGAYSGANVLTF.

The chain joins TRBV4-2 to TRBJ2-5; D is ambiguous. Germline V gene sequence: CDR1 LGHNA, CDR2 YNFKEQ. The V end was cut by 4 bases, the J end by 2 bases, with 14 bases between. The CDR3 is made up of 15 amino acids. CDR3: CASSPSDGTQETQYF. The CDR3 region has the DNA TGTGCCAGCAGCCCGAGCGACGGAACTCAAGAGACCCAGTACTTC.

The rearrangement joins TRBV28 to TRBJ1-3; a possible D gene is TRBD1 (5 bases). Trimming shortened V by 4 bases and J by 0 bases, and 13 bases separated the two germline ends. In germline, CDR1 is MDHEN, CDR2 SYDVKM. The CDR3 loop spans 16 amino acids. The CDR3 loop is CASSSPGPNSGNTIYF. CDR3 nucleotide sequence: TGTGCCAGCAGTTCCCCGGGACCCAACTCTGGAAACACCATATATTTT.

This chain uses TRBV19 with TRBJ2-5; 9 bases are a match to TRBD1. This CDR3 has 15 residues. Germline V CDR1 and CDR2: LNHDA, SQIVND (reference sequence). The ends lost 8 bases at V and 4 bases at J; junction bases unmatched: 11. The CDR3 is CASGPGQGTGETQYF. As DNA, the CDR3 is TGTGCCAGTGGCCCGGGACAGGGAACGGGAGAGACCCAGTACTTC. The variable domain in full, with the rest retrieved from reference TRBV19 and TRBJ2-5, is DGGITQSPKYLFRKEGQNVTLSCEQNLNHDAMYWYRQDPGQGLRLIYYSQIVNDFQKGDIAEGYSVSREKKESFPLTVTSAQKNPTAFYLCASGPGQGTGETQYFGPGTRLLVL.

The chain links TRBV2 to TRBJ2-5, with D perhaps matching TRBD2 (7 bases). Deletions cut 5 bases from V and 5 bases from J, with 12 bases between. Germline V gene data show CDR1 as SNHLY and CDR2 as FYNNEI. There are 13 residues in the CDR3. The chain's CDR3 is CASSPGGRETQYF. The DNA of the CDR3 is TGTGCCAGCAGTCCCGGGGGGCGGGAGACCCAGTACTTC.

CDR3 sequence: CASSQAGAETQYF. The CDR3 DNA reads as TGCGCCAGCAGCCAAGCGGGAGCAGAGACCCAGTACTTC. This sequence joins TRBV4-1 and TRBJ2-5; tentative D call: TRBD2 (6 bases). Germline-derived CDR1 and CDR2 are MGHRA and YSYEKL. V was cut by 1 base and J by 4 bases, with 7 bases left in between. The CDR3 runs 13 residues.

The genes are TRBV6-1 and TRBJ1-2; 9 bases map to TRBD1. V was clipped by 1 base and J by 3 bases; unmatched bases: 0. The CDR3 is 14 amino acids. Germline CDR1 is MNHNS and CDR2 is SASEGT. The CDR3 nucleotides read TGTGCCAGCAGTGAAGGACAGGGGGACTATGGCTACACCTTC. Encoded protein: CASSEGQGDYGYTF.

The chain carries TRBV28 and TRBJ2-7, with 7 positions matching TRBD2. CDR1 is MDHEN, CDR2 SYDVKM, per germline. This CDR3 spans 13 amino acids. Unmatched junction bases numbered 5, after V lost 3 bases and J lost 6 bases. CDR3 protein: CASSFAGVPEQYF. The DNA of the CDR3 is TGTGCCAGCAGTTTCGCGGGGGTTCCCGAGCAGTACTTC.

This chain connects TRBV11-1 to TRBJ2-1; TRBD2 aligns across 7 bases. The CDR3 loop spans 14 amino acids. Germline CDR1 SGHAT, CDR2 FQDESV (reference sequence). J was trimmed by 4 bases and V by 4 bases; bases with no gene match: 4. The CDR3 sequence: CASSSGLPYNEQFF. The CDR3 region has the DNA TGTGCCAGCAGCTCGGGACTACCATACAATGAGCAGTTCTTC.

The chain uses TRBV5-3 and TRBJ2-3; 8 bases are a match to TRBD2. TRBV5-3 is reported as an ORF; its role is uncertain. The length of the CDR3 is 16 residues. V lost 2 bases to trimming and J lost 6 bases; unmatched junction nucleotides: 11. DNA of the CDR3: TGTGCCAGAAGCTTTACCGAGCGGGAGTCAGGGGATACGCAGTATTTT. Its translation: CARSFTERESGDTQYF.

This rearrangement joins TRBV27 to TRBJ1-4; 9 bases match TRBD1. CDR1 is MNHEY and CDR2 is SMNVEV in the germline V gene (reference sequence). The junction had 7 bases not matched to a gene; V was cut back by 4 bases and J by 10 bases. CDR3 size: 14 residues. DNA for the CDR3: TGTGCCAGCAGTTCACAGGGGGCTGGGGGAAAACTGTTTTTT. This sequence encodes CASSSQGAGGKLFF. Looking up the rest from reference TRBV27 and TRBJ1-4 gives the full variable domain: EAQVTQNPRYLITVTGKKLTVTCSQNMNHEYMSWYRQDPGLGLRQIYYSMNVEVTDKGDVPEGYKVSRKEKRNFPLILESPSPNQTSLYFCASSSQGAGGKLFFGSGTQLSVL.

The chain combines TRBV19 with TRBJ2-5; D remains unclear. V was shortened by 6 bases and J by 3 bases, with 14 bases between the two germline ends. Germline loops: CDR1 LNHDA, CDR2 SQIVND (reference sequence). CDR3 length equals 14 residues. CDR3 sequence reads: CASSNGLFEETQYF. The DNA of the CDR3 is TGTGCCAGTAGCAACGGGTTATTTGAAGAGACCCAGTACTTC. The full variable domain, with the rest looked up from reference TRBV19 and TRBJ2-5, is DGGITQSPKYLFRKEGQNVTLSCEQNLNHDAMYWYRQDPGQGLRLIYYSQIVNDFQKGDIAEGYSVSREKKESFPLTVTSAQKNPTAFYLCASSNGLFEETQYFGPGTRLLVL.

The V and J genes are TRBV27 and TRBJ1-2; 7 bases agree with TRBD1. Germline V lookup: CDR1 MNHEY, CDR2 SMNVEV (reference sequence). The CDR3 is 14 amino acids. Trimming removed 5 bases from V and 4 bases from J; junction bases left unmatched: 7. The DNA for the CDR3 is TGTGCCAGCAGTCCGACAGGGCGCGTCTATGGCTACACCTTC. Translating it yields CASSPTGRVYGYTF.

This chain's CDR3 is CASSLSVSYNSPLHF. CDR3 DNA: TGTGCCAGCAGTTTATCCGTCTCCTATAATTCACCCCTCCACTTT. The rearrangement joins TRBV27 to TRBJ1-6; D is unresolved. The CDR3 covers 15 residues. Per the germline V gene, CDR1 is MNHEY and CDR2 is SMNVEV (reference sequence). V was clipped by 0 bases and J by 0 bases, with 3 bases between them.

The chain has TRBV7-2 and TRBJ1-1; 8 positions match TRBD1. After removal of 1 base from V and 5 bases from J, the junction contained 6 bases not matched to a gene. This CDR3 comprises 15 residues. The germline V gene has CDR1 SGHTA and CDR2 FQGNSA. The CDR3 region is CASSLGGQGLTEAFF. Written as DNA, the CDR3 is TGTGCCAGCAGCTTAGGCGGACAGGGCCTTACTGAAGCTTTCTTT.